Below are 32 T cell receptor beta chains sequenced from a single sample in a study of cytomegalovirus exposure and HLA in healthy donors. In the PCR, 60 Vbeta and 13 Jbeta primers were used. The protocol was immunoSEQ multiplex PCR, while the TCRdb copy is restricted to in-frame clones and leaves out a portion. The table lists around 92,000 clones, 65% to 80% of them singletons, with 15% to 20% in the top ten. The sequenced sample was PBMCs. Source of these receptors: a man aged 55-75 years in good health and CMV-seropositive.

The chain couples TRBV10-3 to TRBJ2-5; TRBD1 aligns across 9 bases. This CDR3 is 13 amino acids long. With 10 bases clipped from V and 3 bases from J, the junction kept 6 bases outside the gene matches. Germline V gene data show CDR1 as ENHRY and CDR2 as SYGVKD. CDR3 protein: CATRGQGEETQYF. CDR3 nucleotide sequence: TGTGCCACCCGGGGACAGGGAGAAGAGACCCAGTACTTC.

This chain links TRBV6-8 with TRBJ1-3; TRBD1 matches 7 bases. The CDR3 totals 15 residues. The trim removed 0 bases at V and 3 bases at J, leaving 2 bases unmatched. Germline-derived CDR1 and CDR2 are MNHGY and SAAAGT. The CDR3 spells CASSYSGDSGNTIYF. As DNA, the CDR3 is TGTGCCAGCAGTTACTCCGGGGACAGTGGAAACACCATATATTTT.

The chain recombines TRBV30 with TRBJ1-3, with a possible D match to TRBD1 (5 bases). V lost 2 bases and J 7 bases, leaving 9 bases between the germline ends. The germline V gene has CDR1 GTSNPN and CDR2 SVGIG (reference sequence). This CDR3 has 12 amino acids. The CDR3 spells CAWSNKGNTIYF. Here the CDR3 DNA reads TGTGCCTGGAGTAATAAGGGGAACACCATATATTTT.

The V gene is TRBV19, the J gene TRBJ2-7; 10 bases agree with TRBD1. This CDR3 is built from 15 residues. V gave up 3 bases and J gave up 3 bases; unmatched junction bases: 5. CDR1 LNHDA and CDR2 SQIVND come from the germline V gene (reference sequence). CDR3 protein: CASSIRTGGNYEQYF. The DNA of the CDR3 is TGTGCCAGTAGTATCCGGACAGGGGGAAACTACGAGCAGTACTTC.

The chain combines TRBV2 with TRBJ1-2; the match to TRBD1 covers 11 bases. This CDR3 region has 14 residues. Germline assignment: CDR1 SNHLY and CDR2 FYNNEI. J lost 6 bases, V lost 5 bases, and 5 bases had no gene match. This CDR3 is CASSWTGGEHGYTF. Here the CDR3 DNA reads TGTGCCAGCAGTTGGACAGGGGGCGAACATGGCTACACCTTC.

The chain links TRBV25-1 to TRBJ2-7; D perhaps matches TRBD1 (6 bases). V gave up 5 bases and J gave up 3 bases, with 14 bases separating them. The germline V gene encodes CDR1 MGHDK and CDR2 SYGVNS. The CDR3 is made up of 14 amino acids. As DNA, the CDR3 is TGTGCCAGCAGTAAAAAGACAGGATTCTACGAGCAGTACTTC. Translation gives CASSKKTGFYEQYF.

This clone was seen more than once but under ten times. CDR3 amino acids: CASSALGQGSVLTF. Here the CDR3 DNA reads TGTGCCAGCAGTGCCCTAGGTCAGGGATCAGTCCTGACTTTC. This sequence joins TRBV28 and TRBJ2-6, with D possibly TRBD1 on 5 matching bases. Germline assignment: CDR1 MDHEN and CDR2 SYDVKM. Trimming left V 5 bases short and J 13 bases short, with 18 bases between. CDR3 length: 14 residues.

The chain couples TRBV5-4 to TRBJ2-2, with D hard to call. CDR1 SGHNT and CDR2 YYREEE come from the germline V gene (reference sequence). The CDR3 totals 16 residues. The V end lost 4 bases, the J end lost 1 base, and 14 bases lay between the germline ends. The CDR3 region is CASSLGTERNTGELFF. The CDR3 DNA follows: TGTGCCAGCAGCCTAGGAACTGAGAGGAACACCGGGGAGCTGTTTTTT.

This clone occurred a few times. The genes are TRBV5-1 and TRBJ2-3; D gene ambiguous. Germline CDR1 SGHRS, CDR2 YFSETQ. The CDR3 runs to 13 residues. V gave up 2 bases and J gave up 1 base, with 5 bases separating them. The CDR3 is CASSFSGTDTQYF. As DNA, the CDR3 is TGCGCCAGCAGCTTCTCGGGCACAGATACGCAGTATTTT. Variable domain in full (rest from reference TRBV5-1 and TRBJ2-3): KAGVTQTPRYLIKTRGQQVTLSCSPISGHRSVSWYQQTPGQGLQFLFEYFSETQRNKGNFPGRFSGRQFSNSRSEMNVSTLELGDSALYLCASSFSGTDTQYFGPGTRLTVL.

The rearrangement joins TRBV30 to TRBJ1-5, with a possible D match to TRBD1 (6 bases). Trimming stripped 5 bases from V and 8 bases from J, with 22 bases between. There are 15 residues in the CDR3. Germline CDR1 reads GTSNPN; CDR2 reads SVGIG (reference sequence). DNA for the CDR3: TGTGCCTGGGGCACGACCATACAGGGTCCGGAGCCCCAGCATTTT. Amino acids: CAWGTTIQGPEPQHF.

This clone has a handful of counts. The V and J genes are TRBV18 and TRBJ2-1; D is uncertain. Per germline, CDR1 KGHSH and CDR2 LQKENI. The CDR3 contains 14 residues. Trimming left V 2 bases short and J 5 bases short, with 10 bases between. The CDR3 coding sequence is TGTGCCAGCTCACCAATCGGTGGAGACAATGAGCAGTTCTTC. Encoded protein: CASSPIGGDNEQFF.

The chain recombines TRBV6-5 with TRBJ1-2; tentative D call: TRBD1 (6 bases). Germline V gene data show CDR1 as MNHEY and CDR2 as SVGAGI. The CDR3 loop spans 15 amino acids. Trimming took off 5 bases at V and 3 bases at J, with 16 bases between the two ends. The chain's CDR3 is CASSALGQTYYGYTF. CDR3 nucleotides: TGTGCCAGCAGTGCCTTAGGACAGACGTACTATGGCTACACCTTC.

This chain connects TRBV6-5 to TRBJ2-3; 7 bases map to TRBD2. CDR1 and CDR2 from the germline V gene are MNHEY and SVGAGI. With 6 bases clipped from V and 6 bases from J, the junction kept 12 bases outside the gene matches. This CDR3 has 15 amino acids. CDR3 sequence reads: CASSPGTTAGDTQYF. The CDR3 DNA follows: TGTGCCAGCAGCCCCGGGACTACTGCTGGGGATACGCAGTATTTT.

The genes are TRBV6-5 and TRBJ2-7; 11 bases are a match to TRBD1. With 4 bases clipped from V and 7 bases from J, the junction kept 6 bases outside the gene matches. The CDR3 is made up of 14 amino acids. CDR1 and CDR2 (germline): MNHEY, SVGAGI. The CDR3 DNA reads TGTGCCAGCAGTTCGGACAGGGGGCCAAGTGAGCAGTACTTC. This encodes CASSSDRGPSEQYF.

The chain combines TRBV7-6 with TRBJ2-1; weak D call: TRBD2 (6 bases). The CDR3 runs 13 residues. CDR1 and CDR2 (germline): SGHVS, FNYEAQ. V was clipped by 3 bases and J by 5 bases, with 8 bases between them. The CDR3 region is CASSLTRNNEQFF. The CDR3 bases are TGTGCCAGCAGCTTGACTAGGAACAATGAGCAGTTCTTC.

This chain links TRBV28 with TRBJ2-7; possibly TRBD1 for D (5 bases). The CDR3 loop spans 16 amino acids. V lost 2 bases, J lost 0 bases, and 14 bases lay in between. Germline assignment: CDR1 MDHEN and CDR2 SYDVKM. The CDR3 spells CASSLPLRASSYEQYF. In DNA form, the CDR3 reads TGTGCCAGCAGTTTACCCCTCAGGGCGAGCTCCTACGAGCAGTACTTC.

V and J are TRBV7-9 and TRBJ1-1; D may be TRBD1 (6 bases). Trimming stripped 5 bases from V and 7 bases from J, with 11 bases between. The CDR3 runs to 12 residues. CDR1 and CDR2 (germline): SEHNR, FQNEAQ (reference sequence). The CDR3 spells CASSTGTSEAFF. CDR3 nucleotide sequence: TGTGCCAGCAGCACCGGGACAAGTGAAGCTTTCTTT. Full variable domain (rest looked up from reference TRBV7-9 and TRBJ1-1): DTGVSQNPRHKITKRGQNVTFRCDPISEHNRLYWYRQTLGQGPEFLTYFQNEAQLEKSRLLSDRFSAERPKGSFSTLEIQRTEQGDSAMYLCASSTGTSEAFFGQGTRLTVV.

V gene TRBV19 combines with J gene TRBJ1-5; D uncertain. This CDR3 comprises 13 residues. V dropped 1 base and J dropped 3 bases, with 4 bases sitting between them. Germline CDR1 and CDR2: LNHDA and SQIVND (reference sequence). The CDR3 nucleotides read TGTGCCAGTAGTATAGCCCACAATCAGCCCCAGCATTTT. The encoded protein is CASSIAHNQPQHF.

The chain is built from TRBV7-6 and TRBJ2-7, with 11 bases matching TRBD1. The CDR3 sequence is 15 residues long. Germline V gene lookup returns CDR1 SGHVS and CDR2 FNYEAQ. V trimming: 4 bases; J trimming: 3 bases; junction bases outside the gene matches: 5. This CDR3 is CASSSGQGAVYEQYF. The CDR3 DNA follows: TGTGCCAGCAGCTCCGGACAGGGGGCTGTCTACGAGCAGTACTTC.

This sequence joins TRBV27 and TRBJ2-2; a possible D gene is TRBD1 (6 bases). Germline values: CDR1 MNHEY, CDR2 SMNVEV (reference sequence). This CDR3 has 14 residues. Trimming took off 5 bases at V and 5 bases at J, with 12 bases between the two ends. The DNA of the CDR3 is TGTGCCAGCAGTATAACCCAGGGGACCGGGGAGCTGTTTTTT. Translation gives CASSITQGTGELFF.

The rearrangement links TRBV9 to TRBJ1-1; TRBD1 might be the D (6 bases). Trimming cost V 0 bases and J 7 bases, with 7 bases left between them. The CDR3 contains 12 residues. Germline values: CDR1 SGDLS, CDR2 YYNGEE. In nucleotides, the CDR3 is TGTGCCAGCAGCGTAGCAGGGGATGAAGCTTTCTTT. Its protein is CASSVAGDEAFF.

CDR3 DNA: TGTGCCAGCAGCGTCAGGGGAGGGGGAGGGGCAGATACGCAGTATTTT. It specifies CASSVRGGGGADTQYF. The rearrangement links TRBV9 to TRBJ2-3; a weak D match, TRBD2 (7 bases). The CDR3 length is 16 residues. The V gene lost 2 bases and the J gene lost 4 bases, with 17 bases spanning the gap. Germline assignment: CDR1 SGDLS and CDR2 YYNGEE.

The chain is built from TRBV18 and TRBJ2-7; D gene uncertain. Germline V CDR1 and CDR2: KGHSH, LQKENI. The length of the CDR3 is 13 residues. V gave up 6 bases and J gave up 3 bases, with 12 bases separating them. The CDR3 spells CASSGRMYYEQYF. The CDR3 nucleotides read TGTGCCAGCTCGGGCAGGATGTACTACGAGCAGTACTTC.

CDR3 sequence: CAITGTSGGNEQFF. The CDR3, as DNA: TGTGCCATCACTGGGACTAGCGGGGGGAATGAGCAGTTCTTC. The V gene is TRBV10-3, the J gene TRBJ2-1, with TRBD2 matching over 15 bases. After removal of 7 bases from V and 7 bases from J, the junction contained 2 bases not matched to a gene. In germline, CDR1 is ENHRY, CDR2 SYGVKD. This CDR3 comprises 14 residues.

The chain is built from TRBV11-3 and TRBJ2-3; D is perhaps TRBD2 (7 bases). CDR1 is SGHNT and CDR2 is YENEEA in the germline V gene. The CDR3 spans 16 residues. Trimming pared 5 bases from V and 1 base from J, leaving 16 bases between. The CDR3 loop reads CASSPPGGGGTDTQYF. CDR3 coding DNA: TGTGCCAGCAGCCCTCCGGGGGGCGGTGGCACAGATACGCAGTATTTT.

This clone was observed a single time. The rearrangement links TRBV9 to TRBJ2-5; 7 bases align to TRBD1. V gave up 0 bases and J gave up 0 bases; unmatched junction bases: 5. The germline gives CDR1 SGDLS, CDR2 YYNGEE. The CDR3 spans 16 residues. Written as DNA, the CDR3 is TGTGCCAGCAGCGTAGGGCGAGGGGGCCACCAAGAGACCCAGTACTTC. It specifies CASSVGRGGHQETQYF. Together with reference TRBV9 and TRBJ2-5, the CDR3 gives the full variable domain: DSGVTQTPKHLITATGQRVTLRCSPRSGDLSVYWYQQSLDQGLQFLIQYYNGEERAKGNILERFSAQQFPDLHSELNLSSLELGDSALYFCASSVGRGGHQETQYFGPGTRLLVL.

The V and J genes are TRBV7-2 and TRBJ2-7; TRBD2 matches 12 bases. CDR3 size: 15 residues. Trimming took 5 bases from V and 2 from J; bases not matched to a gene: 4. CDR1 SGHTA and CDR2 FQGNSA come from the germline V gene. The CDR3 region has the DNA TGTGCCAGCAGCCCCACTAGCGGGGGGCCCTACGAGCAGTACTTC. Amino acid sequence: CASSPTSGGPYEQYF.

This clone came up a few times. The chain is built from TRBV5-1 and TRBJ1-1; 8 bases are shared with TRBD1. Germline values: CDR1 SGHRS, CDR2 YFSETQ. CDR3 length: 12 residues. After removal of 6 bases from V and 3 bases from J, the junction contained 1 base not matched to a gene. CDR3 in amino acids: CASNRGDTEAFF. CDR3 nucleotides: TGCGCCAGCAACAGGGGGGACACTGAAGCTTTCTTT.

This sequence joins TRBV6-5 and TRBJ1-2; 12 bases are a match to TRBD1. Germline loops: CDR1 MNHEY, CDR2 SVGAGI. The CDR3 spans 13 residues. Trimming took 6 bases from V and 8 from J; bases not matched to a gene: 4. As DNA, the CDR3 is TGTGCCAGCAGGCCGGGACAGGGGGCGGGCTACACCTTC. As protein: CASRPGQGAGYTF.

V and J are TRBV2 and TRBJ2-7; D remains ambiguous. The CDR3 is made up of 12 amino acids. Germline CDR1 reads SNHLY; CDR2 reads FYNNEI. Between the trimmed V and J ends, which lost 6 bases and 5 bases, there was a span of 11 bases. The CDR3 bases are TGTGCCAGCAGGGAAATTAGTAACGAGCAGTACTTC. Protein product: CASREISNEQYF.

This clone was detected only once. The genes are TRBV6-1 and TRBJ2-5, with a possible D match to TRBD1 (5 bases). The CDR3 contains 15 residues. Germline CDR1 reads MNHNS; CDR2 reads SASEGT. Between the trimmed V and J ends, which lost 2 bases and 5 bases, there was a span of 15 bases. The CDR3 DNA follows: TGTGCCAGCAGTGAACCCATCAGGCCAGGGGAGACCCAGTACTTC. Translating gives CASSEPIRPGETQYF.

The chain joins TRBV9 to TRBJ2-1; D perhaps matches TRBD2 (7 bases). Germline CDR1 SGDLS, CDR2 YYNGEE. CDR3 length: 12 residues. Deletions cut 3 bases from V and 15 bases from J, with 16 bases between. The CDR3 region is CASSAPGGPPFF. CDR3 in DNA: TGTGCCAGCAGCGCCCCGGGGGGCCCTCCGTTCTTC.